This entry concerns a single T cell receptor (beta chain). The table came from immunoSEQ multiplex PCR; TCRdb's copy has only in-frame clones and leaves some out. The sample records under 250,000 clones, over 75% being singletons. Participants were aged about 18 to 100 years from around 24 US areas. Germline trimming cut 3 bases from V and 7 bases from J; bases unmatched to any gene: 5. There are 13 residues in the CDR3. CDR1 is LNHDA, CDR2 SQIVND, per germline (reference sequence). This sample is part of a study of blood T cell repertoires in COVID-19. Study as a whole: COVID-19 samples, acute and convalescent, were from the United States, Italy and Spain.

V usage is TRBV19 and J usage is TRBJ1-2, with TRBD1 matching 7 bases. The sample taken for sequencing was PBMCs or T cells enriched from blood (not recorded which). The clonotype originates from a man under 40 with acute COVID-19. This CDR3 is CASSIKGQSGYTF. The CDR3 DNA reads as TGTGCCAGTAGTATCAAGGGACAGAGTGGCTACACCTTC.